Each of the 23 T cell receptor beta chains below was sequenced from the same sample in a study of cytomegalovirus exposure and HLA in healthy donors. Use of 60 Vbeta and 13 Jbeta primers characterized the PCR. This table comes from immunoSEQ multiplex PCR, and its TCRdb copy is limited to in-frame clones, with some not included. The data show about 200,000 clones, over 75% seen once. The sequencing input was PBMCs. The receptor set was obtained from a woman in her thirties in good health and CMV-seronegative.

This chain connects TRBV28 to TRBJ1-1; perhaps TRBD1 as D (6 bases). V was clipped by 3 bases and J by 10 bases, with 15 bases between them. This CDR3 is 13 amino acids long. CDR1 is MDHEN, CDR2 SYDVKM, per germline. CDR3 in amino acids: CASSFSGGGIAFF. DNA for the CDR3: TGTGCCAGCAGTTTTTCGGGGGGCGGAATAGCTTTCTTT.

This sequence joins TRBV5-6 and TRBJ2-2, with unresolved D. This CDR3 comprises 16 residues. CDR1 and CDR2 from the germline V gene are SGHDT and YYEEEE. Trimming took 4 bases from V and 5 from J, leaving 18 bases between them. The CDR3: CASSAYRLGSTGELFF. CDR3 DNA sequence: TGTGCCAGCAGCGCCTATCGACTTGGAAGTACCGGGGAGCTGTTTTTT.

This clone turned up a few times. This chain connects TRBV19 to TRBJ1-2, with 7 bases that match TRBD1. Per germline, CDR1 LNHDA and CDR2 SQIVND (reference sequence). With V trimmed by 7 bases and J by 1 base, 9 bases remained unmatched. This CDR3 has 15 residues. The chain's CDR3 is CASTPTGQINYGYTF. CDR3 bases: TGTGCCAGTACCCCAACGGGACAGATTAACTATGGCTACACCTTC.

The chain recombines TRBV11-2 with TRBJ2-7; D may be TRBD2 (6 bases). This CDR3 is built from 14 residues. V was shortened by 0 bases and J by 6 bases, with 12 bases between the two germline ends. The germline V gene encodes CDR1 SGHAT and CDR2 FQNNGV. CDR3 residues: CASSLDPGVFEQYF. CDR3 DNA: TGTGCCAGCAGCTTAGACCCGGGAGTCTTCGAGCAGTACTTC.

The CDR3 region is CASSAYSESPSGELFF. CDR3 DNA: TGTGCCAGCAGCGCCTATAGCGAGAGCCCCTCCGGGGAGCTGTTTTTT. This chain joins TRBV9 and TRBJ2-2, with TRBD2 as a possible D gene (5 bases). CDR3 length: 16 residues. Germline V CDR1 and CDR2: SGDLS, YYNGEE. Between the trimmed V and J ends, which lost 3 bases and 6 bases, there was a span of 18 bases.

This clone was observed a few times. J is TRBJ2-4 and V is TRBV2, with a tentative D call TRBD2 (6 bases). Per germline, CDR1 SNHLY and CDR2 FYNNEI. The CDR3 consists of 12 residues. The CDR3 protein is CATADGGNIQYF. In DNA, the CDR3 is TGTGCTACAGCAGACGGGGGAAACATTCAGTACTTC.

V gene TRBV9 combines with J gene TRBJ1-1, with 8 bases lining up with TRBD1. Per the germline V gene, CDR1 is SGDLS and CDR2 is YYNGEE. The CDR3 sequence is 14 residues long. V trimming: 3 bases; J trimming: 6 bases; junction bases outside the gene matches: 7. The CDR3, as DNA: TGTGCCAGCAGCGCTTTACAGGGGGTGGCTGAAGCTTTCTTT. Translated: CASSALQGVAEAFF.

The chain has TRBV7-3 and TRBJ2-1, with TRBD2 matching over 8 bases. Per germline, CDR1 SGHTA and CDR2 FQGTGA. V lost 5 bases to trimming and J lost 9 bases; unmatched junction nucleotides: 9. The CDR3 has 14 amino acids. This chain's CDR3 is CASSQGLAPAEQFF. The CDR3 bases are TGTGCCAGCAGCCAAGGACTAGCTCCGGCTGAGCAGTTCTTC.

The chain employs TRBV30 and TRBJ1-2, with D unclear. This CDR3 has 10 residues. Between the trimmed V and J ends, which lost 7 bases and 4 bases, there was a span of 7 bases. CDR1 is GTSNPN and CDR2 is SVGIG in the germline V gene (reference sequence). The CDR3 DNA reads as TGTGCCTACAGAGTCTATGGCTACACCTTC. Protein sequence: CAYRVYGYTF.

This clone was recorded only once. The V and J genes are TRBV4-2 and TRBJ2-1; 9 positions agree with TRBD2. Trimming took 0 bases from V and 5 from J; bases not matched to a gene: 5. Germline V lookup: CDR1 LGHNA, CDR2 YNFKEQ. CDR3 length: 16 amino acids. This CDR3 reads CASSQDLIAGDNEQFF. Here the CDR3 DNA reads TGTGCCAGCAGCCAAGATCTAATAGCGGGGGACAATGAGCAGTTCTTC.

The genes are TRBV7-2 and TRBJ2-7, with TRBD2 as a possible D gene (7 bases). This CDR3 is 13 amino acids long. From germline, CDR1 is SGHTA and CDR2 FQGNSA. The V end lost 8 bases, the J end lost 6 bases, and 17 bases lay between the germline ends. In DNA form, the CDR3 reads TGTGCCAGCGGGAGGGGGAGCGGGCTCGAGCAGTACTTC. Translated: CASGRGSGLEQYF.

The V gene is TRBV30, the J gene TRBJ2-7; a possible D gene is TRBD2 (5 bases). This CDR3 region has 13 residues. In germline, CDR1 is GTSNPN, CDR2 SVGIG (reference sequence). V lost 1 base and J lost 3, with 10 bases in between. CDR3 protein: CAWSEGEHYEQYF. The CDR3 DNA follows: TGTGCCTGGAGTGAGGGAGAGCACTACGAGCAGTACTTC.

This chain uses TRBV19 with TRBJ2-7, with 12 bases that match TRBD1. The V gene end was trimmed by 2 bases and the J gene end by 4 bases; junction bases not matched to a gene: 6. Germline V gene lookup returns CDR1 LNHDA and CDR2 SQIVND (reference sequence). This CDR3 is built from 16 residues. The CDR3 reads CASSIFGDRGPYEQYF. The CDR3 DNA reads TGTGCCAGTAGTATATTCGGGGACAGGGGGCCTTACGAGCAGTACTTC.

The chain has TRBV19 and TRBJ2-3; TRBD2 is a possible D gene (6 bases). CDR3 length: 14 amino acids. The ends were cut back, 6 bases at V and 4 bases at J, with 14 bases in the middle. The germline V gene encodes CDR1 LNHDA and CDR2 SQIVND (reference sequence). CDR3 sequence reads: CASSSGLDADTQYF. Written as DNA, the CDR3 is TGTGCCAGTAGCTCGGGACTTGACGCAGATACGCAGTATTTT.

The chain recombines TRBV2 with TRBJ1-1; perhaps TRBD1 as D (5 bases). Germline CDR1 is SNHLY and CDR2 is FYNNEI. This CDR3 contains 15 residues. V lost 7 bases, J lost 6 bases, and 21 bases lay in between. The CDR3 coding sequence is TGTGCCAGCAAACCCACAGCCGGGGGGATCTCTGAAGCTTTCTTT. Encoded protein: CASKPTAGGISEAFF.

This clone was seen only a few times. This chain uses TRBV28 with TRBJ1-2, with D possibly matching TRBD1 (6 bases). The V end was cut by 6 bases, the J end by 3 bases, with 20 bases between. Germline values: CDR1 MDHEN, CDR2 SYDVKM. The CDR3 loop spans 16 amino acids. The CDR3 bases are TGTGCCAGCAGCCCTGGGATGGACAGTGGGTACTATGGCTACACCTTC. Translating gives CASSPGMDSGYYGYTF.

J is TRBJ2-2 and V is TRBV7-9; TRBD1 matches at 7 bases. Germline V gene data show CDR1 as SEHNR and CDR2 as FQNEAQ (reference sequence). This CDR3 has 15 residues. V lost 4 bases to trimming and J lost 6 bases; unmatched junction nucleotides: 8. CDR3: CASSSYRGPPGELFF. CDR3 sequence (DNA): TGTGCCAGCAGCTCCTACAGGGGACCCCCCGGGGAGCTGTTTTTT. Full variable domain (rest looked up from reference TRBV7-9 and TRBJ2-2): DTGVSQNPRHKITKRGQNVTFRCDPISEHNRLYWYRQTLGQGPEFLTYFQNEAQLEKSRLLSDRFSAERPKGSFSTLEIQRTEQGDSAMYLCASSSYRGPPGELFFGEGSRLTVL.

The J gene is TRBJ2-7, the V gene TRBV2; D is unresolved. Germline values: CDR1 SNHLY, CDR2 FYNNEI. This CDR3 is 13 amino acids long. The V end was cut by 5 bases, the J end by 1 base, with 9 bases between. The CDR3 spells CASSIPLSYEQYF. CDR3 nucleotides: TGTGCCAGCAGTATCCCCTTATCCTACGAGCAGTACTTC. Filled out from reference TRBV2 and TRBJ2-7, the complete variable domain reads EPEVTQTPSHQVTQMGQEVILRCVPISNHLYFYWYRQILGQKVEFLVSFYNNEISEKSEIFDDQFSVERPDGSNFTLKIRSTKLEDSAMYFCASSIPLSYEQYFGPGTRLTVT.

The chain uses TRBV2 and TRBJ1-2, with a tentative D call TRBD1 (5 bases). The germline V gene has CDR1 SNHLY and CDR2 FYNNEI. The germline V and J ends were trimmed by 5 bases and 4 bases, with 23 bases remaining between them. The CDR3 runs 17 residues. This CDR3 is CASSKTQAGRGAYGYTF. CDR3 DNA: TGTGCCAGCAGTAAAACCCAAGCCGGGCGGGGCGCCTATGGCTACACCTTC.

The CDR3 loop reads CASSLAQGNYGYTF. CDR3 nucleotide sequence: TGTGCCAGCAGCTTAGCGCAGGGGAACTATGGCTACACCTTC. The rearrangement joins TRBV7-9 to TRBJ1-2; D perhaps matches TRBD1 (6 bases). This CDR3 comprises 14 residues. Germline V lookup: CDR1 SEHNR, CDR2 FQNEAQ (reference sequence). Deletions cut 0 bases from V and 2 bases from J, with 7 bases between.

A few counts support this clone. The rearrangement uses TRBV6-5 and TRBJ2-7; D possibly corresponds to TRBD1 (6 bases). CDR3 size: 12 residues. In germline, CDR1 is MNHEY, CDR2 SVGAGI. The ends were cut back, 6 bases at V and 5 bases at J, with 11 bases in the middle. The CDR3 sequence is CASSRGHDEQYF. The CDR3 DNA follows: TGTGCCAGCAGCAGGGGACACGACGAGCAGTACTTC.

This clone was counted a few times. V gene TRBV4-2 combines with J gene TRBJ2-7, with TRBD2 matching over 7 bases. Per germline, CDR1 LGHNA and CDR2 YNFKEQ. The CDR3 runs 15 residues. The junction had 8 bases not matched to a gene; V was cut back by 0 bases and J by 6 bases. The CDR3, as DNA: TGTGCCAGCAGCCAAGATCGACTAGCTACCCGCGAGCAGTACTTC. It yields the protein CASSQDRLATREQYF.

The V gene is TRBV4-2, the J gene TRBJ2-1; no reliable D call. Trimming stripped 4 bases from V and 0 bases from J, with 25 bases between. Looked up from germline, CDR1 is LGHNA and CDR2 is YNFKEQ. This CDR3 has 20 residues. CDR3 nucleotide sequence: TGTGCCAGCAGCCCCAACCTGAGGCTAGAGCTGAGGAGCTCCTACAATGAGCAGTTCTTC. Protein sequence: CASSPNLRLELRSSYNEQFF.